These 4 T cell receptor beta chains originate from one sample sequenced in a study of cytotoxic CD8 clonotypes in ibrutinib-treated CLL. Assay used: immunoSEQ multiplex PCR; TCRdb lists only in-frame clones, some missing. The table records approximately 140,000 clones, approximately 89% of them present only once. The source was PBMCs, collected after 12 months of ibrutinib treatment. Receptor source: a human donor with chronic lymphocytic leukemia.

The CDR3 sequence is CASSLDGLGESYEQYF. The CDR3 coding sequence is TGCGCCAGCAGCTTGGACGGGTTAGGAGAATCCTACGAGCAGTACTTC. The chain employs TRBV5-1 and TRBJ2-7; D ambiguous. Germline V CDR1 and CDR2: SGHRS, YFSETQ. This CDR3 spans 16 amino acids. Trimming stripped 0 bases from V and 1 base from J, with 14 bases between.

J is TRBJ2-2 and V is TRBV5-8; TRBD2 agrees at 7 bases. The CDR3 is made up of 13 amino acids. Germline loops: CDR1 SGHTS, CDR2 YDEGEE. V gave up 9 bases and J gave up 9 bases; unmatched junction bases: 11. The CDR3 reads CAIREEIARELFF. The CDR3 nucleotides read TGTGCCATCCGGGAGGAAATAGCCCGGGAGCTGTTTTTT.

CDR3 DNA sequence: TGTGCCAGCAGCTCCAACGGACTAGCGGGAGCCGGGGAGCTGTTTTTT. This sequence encodes CASSSNGLAGAGELFF. V gene TRBV7-8 combines with J gene TRBJ2-2; 13 bases are shared with TRBD2. CDR1 and CDR2 (germline): SGHVS, FQNEAQ. V was pared by 4 bases and J by 6 bases, with 5 bases of the junction left unmatched. The CDR3 extends over 16 amino acids.

The CDR3 region is CASSEGVSGANVLTF. Written as DNA, the CDR3 is TGTGCCAGCTCTGAGGGGGTATCTGGGGCCAACGTCCTGACTTTC. The rearrangement uses TRBV27 and TRBJ2-6; D perhaps matches TRBD1 (6 bases). Germline CDR1 reads MNHEY; CDR2 reads SMNVEV (reference sequence). This CDR3 has 15 amino acids. V was cut by 8 bases and J by 1 base, with 12 bases left in between.